These 3 T cell receptor beta chains share one sample of origin, sequenced in a study of T cells after yellow fever vaccination. TCRdb re-called the 5' RACE reads through MiXCR, storing one row per CDR3 protein. The table has about 85,000 distinct CDR3 sequences, roughly 14% seen once; the top ten hold about 26%. This material consisted of CD8+ T cells not binding an NS4B(214-222) dextramer, sorted from PBMCs, taken more than 20 days after the first yellow fever vaccination. Receptor source: a young man who received the YFV17D yellow fever vaccine.

This clonotype was counted between two and nine times. The chain uses TRBV7-8 and TRBJ2-3; tentatively, D is TRBD1 or TRBD2 (5 bases each). This CDR3 spans 15 amino acids. The germline CDR1 and CDR2 sequences are SGHVS and FQNEAQ. V was pared by 0 bases and J by 2 bases, with 9 bases between. The CDR3 here is CASSLAGRFTDTQYF. The CDR3 nucleotides are TGTGCCAGCAGCTTAGCGGGACGGTTCACAGATACGCAGTATTTT.

In this sample, this clonotype turned up a few times. In DNA, the CDR3 is TGTGCCAGCAGTTACTCGAGGGACAGGGGATCCTACGAGCAGTACGTC. Its translation is CASSYSRDRGSYEQYV. This chain connects TRBV6-2 or TRBV6-3 to TRBJ2-7; the match to TRBD1 covers 10 bases. The CDR3 is 16 residues long. V dropped 0 bases and J dropped 1; count of bases not matched to a gene: 3. Germline CDR1 MNHEY, CDR2 SVGEGT.

This clonotype has ten or more counts. This chain uses TRBV11-2 with TRBJ2-7; TRBD1 aligns across 8 bases. CDR1 SGHAT and CDR2 FQNNGV come from the germline V gene. Unmatched junction bases numbered 4, after V lost 4 bases and J lost 2 bases. The CDR3 contains 14 residues. CDR3 in amino acids: CASSSGTGAYEQYF. The CDR3 nucleotides read TGTGCCAGCAGCTCCGGGACAGGAGCCTACGAGCAGTACTTC.